This entry describes one T cell receptor (beta chain). Its cognate antigen is unknown. The CDR3 extends over 15 amino acids. CDR1 and CDR2 from the germline V gene are KGHSH and LQKENI. Trimming cost V 6 bases and J 9 bases; bases outside gene matches: 12. This specimen belongs to a study of T cell responses to AZD1222 COVID-19 vaccine. The repertoire was sequenced with immunoSEQ multiplex PCR; TCRdb's copy has only in-frame clones and lacks some. The sample records tens of thousands of clones, 75% to 90% being singletons. Study-wide findings and caveats: Among AZD1222 vaccinees, only six or seven were seropositive at baseline. The breadth and depth of Spike-specific TCRs increased once two AZD1222 doses had been given. Sampling that yielded the repertoires occurred only after the peak T cell response.

This chain joins TRBV18 and TRBJ2-1; 9 positions agree with TRBD1. The receptor was derived from an adult who received the AZD1222 COVID-19 vaccine. The sample in question was peripheral blood, obtained 28 days after the second AZD1222 dose. DNA for the CDR3: TGTGCCAGCTCGCCGGGACAGGGTGCCCTAGGTGAGCAGTTCTTC. This codes for CASSPGQGALGEQFF. Variable domain in full (rest from reference TRBV18 and TRBJ2-1): NAGVMQNPRHLVRRRGQEARLRCSPMKGHSHVYWYRQLPEEGLKFMVYLQKENIIDESGMPKERFSAEFPKEGPSILRIQQVVRGDSAAYFCASSPGQGALGEQFFGPGTRLTVL.